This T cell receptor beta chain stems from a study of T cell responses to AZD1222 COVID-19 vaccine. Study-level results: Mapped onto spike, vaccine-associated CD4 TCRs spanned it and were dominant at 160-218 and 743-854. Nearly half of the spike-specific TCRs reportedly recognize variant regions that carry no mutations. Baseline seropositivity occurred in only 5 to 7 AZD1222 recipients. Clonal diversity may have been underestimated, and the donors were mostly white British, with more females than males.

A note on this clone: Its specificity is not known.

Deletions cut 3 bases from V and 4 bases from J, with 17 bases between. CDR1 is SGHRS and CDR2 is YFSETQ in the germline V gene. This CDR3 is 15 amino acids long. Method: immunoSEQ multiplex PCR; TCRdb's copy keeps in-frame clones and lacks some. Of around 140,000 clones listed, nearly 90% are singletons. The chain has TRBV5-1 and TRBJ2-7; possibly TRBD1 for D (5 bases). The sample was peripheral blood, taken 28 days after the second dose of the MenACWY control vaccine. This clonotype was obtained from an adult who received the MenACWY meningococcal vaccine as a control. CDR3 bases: TGCGCCAGCAGCTCGATTCCAGACAGCTTTTACGAGCAGTACTTC. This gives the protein CASSSIPDSFYEQYF.